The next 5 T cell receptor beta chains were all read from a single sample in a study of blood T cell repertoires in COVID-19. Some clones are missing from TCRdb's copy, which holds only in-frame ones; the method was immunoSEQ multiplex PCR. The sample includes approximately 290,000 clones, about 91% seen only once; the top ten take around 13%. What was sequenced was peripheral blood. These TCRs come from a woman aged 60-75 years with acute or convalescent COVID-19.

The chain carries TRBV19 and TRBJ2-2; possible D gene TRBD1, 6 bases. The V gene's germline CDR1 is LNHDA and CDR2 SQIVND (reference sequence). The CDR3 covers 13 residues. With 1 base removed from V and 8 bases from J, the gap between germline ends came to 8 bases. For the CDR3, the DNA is TGTGCCAGTAGTATAGGGGGGCCGGGGGAGCTGTTTTTT. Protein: CASSIGGPGELFF. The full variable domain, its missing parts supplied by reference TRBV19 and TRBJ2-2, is DGGITQSPKYLFRKEGQNVTLSCEQNLNHDAMYWYRQDPGQGLRLIYYSQIVNDFQKGDIAEGYSVSREKKESFPLTVTSAQKNPTAFYLCASSIGGPGELFFGEGSRLTVL.

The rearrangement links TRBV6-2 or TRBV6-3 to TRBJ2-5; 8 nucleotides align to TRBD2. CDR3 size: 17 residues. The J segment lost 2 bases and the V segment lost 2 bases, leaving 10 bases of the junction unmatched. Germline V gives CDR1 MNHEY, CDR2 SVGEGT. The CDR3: CASSYGGLVGFQETQYF. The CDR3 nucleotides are TGTGCCAGCAGTTACGGGGGACTAGTAGGTTTTCAAGAGACCCAGTACTTC.

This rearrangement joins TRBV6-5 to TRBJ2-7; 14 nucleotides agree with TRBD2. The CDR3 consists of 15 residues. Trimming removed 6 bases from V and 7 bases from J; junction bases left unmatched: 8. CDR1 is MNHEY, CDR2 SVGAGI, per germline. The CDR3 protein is CASSQTSGRVREQYF. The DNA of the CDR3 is TGTGCCAGCAGCCAGACTAGCGGGAGGGTGAGGGAGCAGTACTTC.

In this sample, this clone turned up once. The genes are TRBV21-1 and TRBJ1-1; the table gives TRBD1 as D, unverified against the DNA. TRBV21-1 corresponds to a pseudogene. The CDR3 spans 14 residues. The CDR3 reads CASSRGPRSVLAFF. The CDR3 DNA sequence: TGTGCCAGCAGCAGGGGGCCGCGTTCCGTTCTAGCTTTCTTT.

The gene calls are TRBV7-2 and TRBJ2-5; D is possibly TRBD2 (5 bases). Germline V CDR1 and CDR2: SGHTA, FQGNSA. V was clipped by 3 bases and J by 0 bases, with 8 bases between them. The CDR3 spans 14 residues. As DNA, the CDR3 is TGTGCCAGCAGCTTGACCGGGAACCAAGAGACCCAGTACTTC. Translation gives CASSLTGNQETQYF.